This T cell receptor (beta chain) was retrieved from a study of shared clonotypes between healthy human individuals. The data were produced by immunoSEQ multiplex PCR, yet TCRdb's version contains in-frame clones alone and is incomplete. The sample contains about 120,000 clones, 68% of which appear only once. CD45RO+ cells and CCR7-negative CD45RA+ TemRA cells were combined as CD8 memory. Trimming shortened V by 0 bases and J by 4 bases, and 9 bases separated the two germline ends. Per the germline V gene, CDR1 is SNHLY and CDR2 is FYNNEI. The CDR3 totals 14 residues. Sequenced material: memory CD8+ T cells sorted from blood. Subset noted: CD45RO+ cells pooled with CCR7-negative TemRA cells. This chain joins TRBV2 and TRBJ1-2, with D unclear. The source is a woman aged 25 to 39 in good health. This CDR3 reads CASSEAAIRYGYTF. The CDR3 nucleotides read TGTGCCAGCAGTGAAGCGGCCATTCGCTATGGCTACACCTTC.